These 24 T cell receptor beta chains were all obtained from the same sample, sequenced in a study of CD8+ T cells in alopecia areata. Noted treatment: oral pan-JAK inhibitor, 5-10 mg twice daily. It was cDNA, reverse transcribed from extracted RNA, that served as the sequencing template. Repertoires were generated with immunoSEQ multiplex PCR, while TCRdb's copy carries only in-frame clones and drops some. The table shows over 250,000 clones, with 45% to 70% occurring only once. The starting material was CD4+ T cells sorted from blood, obtained around week 54, from a patient treated with tofacitinib. These receptors were taken from a human donor with alopecia areata.

This clone was seen more than once but under ten times. The chain combines TRBV5-1 with TRBJ2-3; D gene ambiguous. V was trimmed by 0 bases and J by 2 bases, leaving 7 bases between them. This CDR3 has 14 residues. Germline V gene lookup returns CDR1 SGHRS and CDR2 YFSETQ. In nucleotides, the CDR3 is TGCGCCAGCAGCTTGGAACAGATCACAGATACGCAGTATTTT. Protein sequence: CASSLEQITDTQYF.

This clone was seen only a few times. V is TRBV29-1 and J is TRBJ2-5; no firm D call. The CDR3 length is 13 residues. Germline CDR1 and CDR2: SQVTM and ANQGSEA. V gave up 1 base and J gave up 0 bases, with 6 bases separating them. The CDR3 sequence is CSVEGHHQETQYF. The CDR3, as DNA: TGCAGCGTTGAAGGTCACCACCAAGAGACCCAGTACTTC.

This chain links TRBV6-5 with TRBJ1-5; weak D call: TRBD1 (6 bases). V was pared by 8 bases and J by 6 bases, with 20 bases between. This CDR3 region has 15 residues. Per the germline V gene, CDR1 is MNHEY and CDR2 is SVGAGI. The CDR3 region is CASLKAGGPRQPQHF. In DNA, the CDR3 is TGTGCCAGCCTCAAGGCGGGGGGGCCGCGTCAGCCCCAGCATTTT.

The chain combines TRBV11-2 with TRBJ2-6; tentatively, D is TRBD2 (6 bases). CDR3 length: 16 amino acids. Per the germline V gene, CDR1 is SGHAT and CDR2 is FQNNGV. V lost 4 bases and J lost 1, with 11 bases in between. The CDR3 region is CASSSPRGSGANVLTF. In DNA, the CDR3 is TGTGCCAGCAGCTCCCCTCGGGGGTCTGGGGCCAACGTCCTGACTTTC.

CDR3 bases: TGCAGCCATCGTCGGGACACGAGGCTGACGGATACGCAGTATTTT. Translation gives CSHRRDTRLTDTQYF. The V gene is TRBV29-1, the J gene TRBJ2-3; a possible D gene is TRBD1 (6 bases). Germline V gene lookup returns CDR1 SQVTM and CDR2 ANQGSEA. The CDR3 consists of 15 residues. V was trimmed by 8 bases and J by 6 bases, leaving 24 bases between them.

J is TRBJ1-2 and V is TRBV6-1; TRBD1 might be the D (6 bases). Trimming removed 3 bases at V and 5 bases at J, with 22 bases between. The length of the CDR3 is 17 residues. Germline CDR1 and CDR2: MNHNS and SASEGT. CDR3 amino acids: CASSEGEDRTFRYGYTF. The DNA for the CDR3 is TGTGCCAGCAGTGAGGGGGAGGACAGAACTTTTAGATATGGCTACACCTTC.

J is TRBJ2-7 and V is TRBV18; TRBD1 matches at 7 bases. The CDR3 is 15 amino acids. Germline V gives CDR1 KGHSH, CDR2 LQKENI. V dropped 6 bases and J dropped 6; count of bases not matched to a gene: 14. The CDR3 region has the DNA TGTGCCAGCTCCCGACAGGGACAGCGACCTGGCGAGCAGTACTTC. The encoded protein is CASSRQGQRPGEQYF.

This clone was seen only a few times. V and J are TRBV12-5 and TRBJ2-2; 8 bases fit TRBD2. From germline, CDR1 is LGHNT and CDR2 FRNRAP. The CDR3 length is 18 residues. Losses at the gene ends were 1 base for V and 4 bases for J; bases not matched to a gene: 11. The chain's CDR3 is CASGLGGLAGLRTGELFF. The CDR3 DNA reads TGTGCTAGTGGTTTGGGAGGACTAGCAGGGCTCCGCACCGGGGAGCTGTTTTTT.

The V call is TRBV29-1, the J call TRBJ1-2; D gene uncertain. Germline V gene sequence: CDR1 SQVTM, CDR2 ANQGSEA. The CDR3 totals 9 residues. V gave up 7 bases and J gave up 8 bases, with 8 bases separating them. This CDR3 is CSAGGGYTF. The CDR3 DNA reads TGCAGCGCCGGAGGAGGCTACACCTTC.

The V call is TRBV29-1, the J call TRBJ1-5; 7 nucleotides match TRBD1. The CDR3 covers 14 residues. CDR1 and CDR2 from the germline V gene are SQVTM and ANQGSEA. Losses at the gene ends were 4 bases for V and 5 bases for J; bases not matched to a gene: 8. The CDR3 protein is CSVVEGAFDQPQHF. The CDR3 nucleotides read TGCAGCGTTGTGGAGGGGGCTTTTGATCAGCCCCAGCATTTT.

CDR3: CSVWTGAPSEAFF. CDR3 nucleotides: TGCAGCGTGTGGACAGGGGCCCCATCTGAAGCTTTCTTT. The chain combines TRBV29-1 with TRBJ1-1; 9 nucleotides align to TRBD1. The germline V gene encodes CDR1 SQVTM and CDR2 ANQGSEA. V trimming: 6 bases; J trimming: 6 bases; junction bases outside the gene matches: 8. The CDR3 length is 13 residues. Full variable domain (outside the CDR3, taken from reference TRBV29-1 and TRBJ1-1): SAVISQKPSRDICQRGTSLTIQCQVDSQVTMMFWYRQQPGQSLTLIATANQGSEATYESGFVIDKFPISRPNLTFSTLTVSNMSPEDSSIYLCSVWTGAPSEAFFGQGTRLTVV.

V and J are TRBV2 and TRBJ2-1, with 7 bases lining up with TRBD1. Germline trimming cut 5 bases from V and 4 bases from J; bases unmatched to any gene: 8. In germline, CDR1 is SNHLY, CDR2 FYNNEI. This CDR3 has 15 amino acids. The CDR3 nucleotides are TGTGCCAGCAGTTATCGGGACAGCCTATACAATGAGCAGTTCTTC. Translated: CASSYRDSLYNEQFF.

This chain uses TRBV7-9 with TRBJ2-1; TRBD2 is a possible D gene (6 bases). This CDR3 region has 14 residues. V dropped 7 bases and J dropped 3 bases, with 13 bases sitting between them. Looked up from germline, CDR1 is SEHNR and CDR2 is FQNEAQ (reference sequence). The CDR3 reads CASKTYSGYNEQFF. CDR3 DNA: TGTGCCAGCAAGACTTATAGCGGCTACAATGAGCAGTTCTTC.

This chain links TRBV7-9 with TRBJ1-2, with a tentative D call TRBD1 (5 bases). This CDR3 contains 14 residues. V shed 5 bases and J shed 5 bases, with 15 bases lying between them. Germline V gene sequence: CDR1 SEHNR, CDR2 FQNEAQ (reference sequence). The CDR3 spells CASSPMGTAYGYTF. CDR3 coding DNA: TGTGCCAGCAGCCCCATGGGGACGGCTTATGGCTACACCTTC.

This clone occurred a few times. This chain joins TRBV10-2 and TRBJ1-5; 7 nucleotides align to TRBD1. Per germline, CDR1 WSHSY and CDR2 SAAADI. The CDR3 totals 15 residues. J was trimmed by 6 bases and V by 7 bases; bases with no gene match: 12. The CDR3 DNA reads TGCGCCAGCACGGAGAGACAGGGTGATTTTCAGCCCCAGCATTTT. It specifies CASTERQGDFQPQHF.

The V and J genes are TRBV7-9 and TRBJ1-1, with D uncertain. V lost 7 bases and J lost 4, with 19 bases in between. The CDR3 length is 15 residues. Germline CDR1 is SEHNR and CDR2 is FQNEAQ (reference sequence). CDR3 amino acids: CASTESSRFGTEAFF. CDR3 nucleotides: TGTGCCAGCACCGAATCTTCACGGTTTGGCACTGAAGCTTTCTTT. The full variable domain, rest sourced from reference TRBV7-9 and TRBJ1-1, is DTGVSQNPRHKITKRGQNVTFRCDPISEHNRLYWYRQTLGQGPEFLTYFQNEAQLEKSRLLSDRFSAERPKGSFSTLEIQRTEQGDSAMYLCASTESSRFGTEAFFGQGTRLTVV.

The chain recombines TRBV6-5 with TRBJ2-5; D uncertain. V dropped 6 bases and J dropped 5 bases, with 7 bases sitting between them. The length of the CDR3 is 11 residues. Germline loops: CDR1 MNHEY, CDR2 SVGAGI. The CDR3 here is CASSLVETQYF. The CDR3 nucleotides read TGTGCCAGCAGCCTTGTTGAGACCCAGTACTTC.

In regard to this clone: At the DNA level, this CDR3 is encoded by other sequences in the same sample as well. The chain joins TRBV5-1 to TRBJ2-7; D not resolved. Germline V lookup: CDR1 SGHRS, CDR2 YFSETQ. The CDR3 covers 11 residues. Trimming stripped 4 bases from V and 2 bases from J, with 4 bases between. The CDR3 sequence: CASSGAYEQYF. Written as DNA, the CDR3 is TGCGCCAGCAGCGGGGCCTACGAGCAGTACTTC.

This clone was seen at least ten times. This chain connects TRBV9 to TRBJ2-7, with D hard to call. Trimming stripped 4 bases from V and 6 bases from J, with 14 bases between. This CDR3 has 13 residues. Germline-derived CDR1 and CDR2 are SGDLS and YYNGEE. The CDR3 spells CASSPGSRSEQYF. The CDR3 DNA sequence: TGTGCCAGCAGCCCCGGGTCCAGGTCCGAGCAGTACTTC.

The gene calls are TRBV7-6 and TRBJ2-5, with D unresolved. The CDR3 has 11 residues. CDR1 is SGHVS and CDR2 is FNYEAQ in the germline V gene. V lost 5 bases, J lost 4 bases, and 5 bases lay in between. CDR3 residues: CASSPRETQYF. In DNA form, the CDR3 reads TGTGCCAGCAGCCCGAGAGAGACCCAGTACTTC.

Note on this clone: This sample includes further DNA sequences coding for the same CDR3. J is TRBJ1-3 and V is TRBV30; TRBD1 matches at 7 bases. The CDR3 totals 15 residues. The germline V gene has CDR1 GTSNPN and CDR2 SVGIG (reference sequence). The J segment lost 1 base and the V segment lost 3 bases, leaving 6 bases of the junction unmatched. In nucleotides, the CDR3 is TGTGCCTGGAGCCGGGACAGTGGTTCTGGAAACACCATATATTTT. Encoded protein: CAWSRDSGSGNTIYF.

The chain links TRBV6-5 to TRBJ1-1; unclear D gene. The V gene's germline CDR1 is MNHEY and CDR2 SVGAGI. Trimming removed 2 bases at V and 4 bases at J, with 11 bases between. CDR3 length equals 14 residues. The CDR3: CASSYRGLGTEAFF. CDR3 DNA sequence: TGTGCCAGCAGTTACCGGGGTTTAGGCACTGAAGCTTTCTTT.

This chain links TRBV6-5 with TRBJ2-4; 8 bases map to TRBD2. Germline values: CDR1 MNHEY, CDR2 SVGAGI. The CDR3 totals 15 residues. Trimming removed 2 bases from V and 5 bases from J; junction bases left unmatched: 5. CDR3 protein: CASSYGGGLENIQYF. CDR3 bases: TGTGCCAGCAGTTACGGCGGGGGGCTGGAAAACATTCAGTACTTC.

The chain carries TRBV30 and TRBJ2-2; D is perhaps TRBD1 (8 bases). Germline CDR1 is GTSNPN and CDR2 is SVGIG (reference sequence). The CDR3 loop spans 15 amino acids. The germline V and J ends were trimmed by 4 bases and 4 bases, with 16 bases remaining between them. The CDR3 region is CAWKGGTGPTGELFF. CDR3 nucleotide sequence: TGTGCCTGGAAGGGGGGGACAGGACCCACCGGGGAGCTGTTTTTT.